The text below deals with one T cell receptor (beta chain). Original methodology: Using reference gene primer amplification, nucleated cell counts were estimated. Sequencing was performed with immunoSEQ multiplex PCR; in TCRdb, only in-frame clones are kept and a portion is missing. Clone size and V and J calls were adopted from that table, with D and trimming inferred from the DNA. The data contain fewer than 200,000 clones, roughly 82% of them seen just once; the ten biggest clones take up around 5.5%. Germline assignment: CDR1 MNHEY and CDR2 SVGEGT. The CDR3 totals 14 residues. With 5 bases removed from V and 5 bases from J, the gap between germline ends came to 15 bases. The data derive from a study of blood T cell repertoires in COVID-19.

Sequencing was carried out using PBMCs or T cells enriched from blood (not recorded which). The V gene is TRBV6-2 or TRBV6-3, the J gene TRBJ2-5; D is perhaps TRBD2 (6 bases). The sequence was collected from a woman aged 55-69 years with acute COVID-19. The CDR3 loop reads CASSTWSGGETQYF. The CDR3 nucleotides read TGTGCCAGCAGTACCTGGTCCGGGGGTGAGACCCAGTACTTC.